This TCR beta chain was identified in a study of T cell changes during pregnancy in multiple sclerosis. This CDR3 spans 14 amino acids. Unmatched junction bases numbered 6, after V lost 8 bases and J lost 8 bases. The germline gives CDR1 SEHNR, CDR2 FQNEAQ (reference sequence). This clone was seen only once. The assay was immunoSEQ multiplex PCR, and TCRdb's table has in-frame clones only and misses some. The sample lists around 130,000 clones, approximately 94% occurring once. The TCR originated in a female donor with multiple sclerosis, enrolled in a pregnancy study. The chain links TRBV7-9 to TRBJ1-6; TRBD1 aligns across 10 bases. The sequencing here drew on peripheral blood, taken before pregnancy. The DNA for the CDR3 is TGTGCCAGCGCTAGACAGGGGGCGCATTCACCCCTCCACTTT. Translated, it gives CASARQGAHSPLHF.